The clone carrying this T cell receptor beta chain has only one observation. Its antigen is unidentified. This entry belongs to a study of neoadjuvant anti-PD-1 for oral cavity cancer. Findings and limits, study-wide: TCR analyses covered only a few patients per response group. Higher pretreatment Treg/Th17 ratios tracked higher pretreatment blood clonality.

CDR3 length: 16 residues. Germline V gives CDR1 SGHTA, CDR2 FQGTGA. Trimming took off 0 bases at V and 2 bases at J, with 14 bases between the two ends. Some clones are missing from TCRdb's copy, which holds only in-frame ones; the method was immunoSEQ multiplex PCR. The sample records 68,000 or so clones, 85% being singletons. Specified time point: after neoadjuvant nivolumab, at surgical resection. These newly diagnosed stage II-IVA oral cavity squamous cell carcinoma patients had no prior systemic or radiation treatment. This specimen was PBMCs, taken after nivolumab (anti-PD-1) treatment. The chain couples TRBV7-3 to TRBJ2-7; a weak D match, TRBD1 (6 bases). The receptor was derived from a person aged 35-79 years with oral cavity squamous cell carcinoma. CDR3 residues: CASSLTKTSGAYEQYF. CDR3 coding DNA: TGTGCCAGCAGCTTAACAAAGACGTCAGGGGCCTACGAGCAGTACTTC.